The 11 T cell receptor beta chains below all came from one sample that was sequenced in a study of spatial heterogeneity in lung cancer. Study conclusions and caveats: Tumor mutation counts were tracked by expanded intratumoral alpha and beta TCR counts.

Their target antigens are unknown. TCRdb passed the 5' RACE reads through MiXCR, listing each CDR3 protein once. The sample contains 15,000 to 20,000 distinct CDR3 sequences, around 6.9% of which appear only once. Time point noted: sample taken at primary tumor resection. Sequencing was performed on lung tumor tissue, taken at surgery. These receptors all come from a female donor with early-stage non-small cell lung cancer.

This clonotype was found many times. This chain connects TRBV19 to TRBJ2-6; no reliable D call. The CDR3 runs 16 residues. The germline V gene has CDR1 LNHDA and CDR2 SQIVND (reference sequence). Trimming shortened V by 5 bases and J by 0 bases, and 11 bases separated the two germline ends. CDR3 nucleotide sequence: TGTGCCAGTAGTCCCTGGCCCCGCTCTGGGGCCAACGTCCTGACTTTC. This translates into CASSPWPRSGANVLTF. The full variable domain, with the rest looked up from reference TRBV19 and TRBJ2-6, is DGGITQSPKYLFRKEGQNVTLSCEQNLNHDAMYWYRQDPGQGLRLIYYSQIVNDFQKGDIAEGYSVSREKKESFPLTVTSAQKNPTAFYLCASSPWPRSGANVLTFGAGSRLTVL.

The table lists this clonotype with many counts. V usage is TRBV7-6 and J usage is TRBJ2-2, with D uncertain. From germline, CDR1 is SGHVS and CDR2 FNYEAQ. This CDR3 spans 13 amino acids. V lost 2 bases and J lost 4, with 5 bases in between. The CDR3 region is CASSLTLTGELFF. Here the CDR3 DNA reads TGTGCCAGCAGCTTAACTCTCACCGGGGAGCTGTTTTTT.

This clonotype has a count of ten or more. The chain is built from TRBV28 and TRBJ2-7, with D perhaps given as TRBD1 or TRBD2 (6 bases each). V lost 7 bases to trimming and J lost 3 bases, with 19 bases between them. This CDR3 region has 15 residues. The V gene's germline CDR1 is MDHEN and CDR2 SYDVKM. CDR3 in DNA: TGTGCCAGCACGTCAGGAGGGGGAAGTATCTACGAGCAGTACTTC. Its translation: CASTSGGGSIYEQYF.

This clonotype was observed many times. The CDR3 loop reads CASSPSGRGYEQYF. The CDR3 DNA reads TGTGCCAGCAGCCCGAGCGGGAGGGGTTACGAGCAGTACTTC. The rearrangement links TRBV6-1 to TRBJ2-7; 10 nucleotides line up with TRBD2. Trimming cost V 6 bases and J 4 bases; bases outside gene matches: 6. The CDR3 contains 14 residues. Germline CDR1 is MNHNS and CDR2 is SASEGT.

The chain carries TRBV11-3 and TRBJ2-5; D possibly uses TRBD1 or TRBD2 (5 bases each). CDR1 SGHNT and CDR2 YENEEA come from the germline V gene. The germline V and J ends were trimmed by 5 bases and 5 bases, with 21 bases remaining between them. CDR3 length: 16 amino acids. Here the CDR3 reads CASSLGLGAAMETQYF. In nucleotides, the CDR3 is TGTGCCAGCAGCCTTGGGCTCGGGGCTGCAATGGAGACCCAGTACTTC.

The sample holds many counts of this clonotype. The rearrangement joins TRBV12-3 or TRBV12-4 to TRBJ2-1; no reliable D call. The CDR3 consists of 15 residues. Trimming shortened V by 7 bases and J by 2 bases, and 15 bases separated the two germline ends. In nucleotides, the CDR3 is TGTGCCAGCACCTTTGGTCAGGCCACCTACAATGAGCAGTTCTTC. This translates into CASTFGQATYNEQFF.

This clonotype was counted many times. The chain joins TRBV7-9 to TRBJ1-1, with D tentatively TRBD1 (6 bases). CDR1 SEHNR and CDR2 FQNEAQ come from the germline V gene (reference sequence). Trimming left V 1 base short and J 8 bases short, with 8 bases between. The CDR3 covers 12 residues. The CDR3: CASSLETGEAFF. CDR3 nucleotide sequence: TGTGCCAGCAGCTTAGAAACAGGGGAAGCTTTCTTT.

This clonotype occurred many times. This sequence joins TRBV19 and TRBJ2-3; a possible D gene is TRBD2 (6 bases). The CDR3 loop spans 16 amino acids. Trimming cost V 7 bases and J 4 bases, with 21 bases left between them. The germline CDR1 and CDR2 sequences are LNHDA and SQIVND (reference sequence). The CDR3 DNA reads TGTGCCAGTACCAACGGAGGGTCCCGGAGACCAGATACGCAGTATTTT. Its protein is CASTNGGSRRPDTQYF.

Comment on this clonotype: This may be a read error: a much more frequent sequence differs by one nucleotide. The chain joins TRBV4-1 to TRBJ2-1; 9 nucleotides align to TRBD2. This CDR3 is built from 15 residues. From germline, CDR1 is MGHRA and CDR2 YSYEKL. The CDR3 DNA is TGCACCAGCAGATCTGGGCTAGCGGGAAACAATGAGCAGTTCTTC. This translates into CTSRSGLAGNNEQFF.

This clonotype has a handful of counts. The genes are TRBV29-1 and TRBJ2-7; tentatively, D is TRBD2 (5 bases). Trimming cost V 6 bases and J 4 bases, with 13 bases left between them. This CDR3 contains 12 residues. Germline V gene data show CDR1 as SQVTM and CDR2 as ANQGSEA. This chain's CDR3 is CSVLRGQYEQYF. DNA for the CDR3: TGCAGCGTCCTTCGGGGTCAGTACGAGCAGTACTTC.

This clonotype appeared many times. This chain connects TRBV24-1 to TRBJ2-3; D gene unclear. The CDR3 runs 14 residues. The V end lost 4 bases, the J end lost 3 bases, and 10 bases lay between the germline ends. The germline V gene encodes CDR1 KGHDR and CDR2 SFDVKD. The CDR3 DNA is TGTGCCACCAGTGAAGGGCCCCCGACAGATACGCAGTATTTT. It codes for CATSEGPPTDTQYF.